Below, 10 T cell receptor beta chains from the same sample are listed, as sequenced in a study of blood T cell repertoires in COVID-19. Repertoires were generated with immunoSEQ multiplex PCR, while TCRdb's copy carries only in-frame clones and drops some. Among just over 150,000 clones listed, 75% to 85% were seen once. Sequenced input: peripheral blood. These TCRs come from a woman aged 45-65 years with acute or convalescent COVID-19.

The CDR3: CASSLYGGDTEAFF. The CDR3 coding sequence is TGCGCCAGCAGCTTGTATGGGGGCGACACTGAAGCTTTCTTT. The genes are TRBV5-1 and TRBJ1-1; D might be TRBD1 (6 bases). The CDR3 sequence is 14 residues long. From germline, CDR1 is SGHRS and CDR2 YFSETQ. The V and J ends lost 1 base and 3 bases respectively, with 10 bases between them.

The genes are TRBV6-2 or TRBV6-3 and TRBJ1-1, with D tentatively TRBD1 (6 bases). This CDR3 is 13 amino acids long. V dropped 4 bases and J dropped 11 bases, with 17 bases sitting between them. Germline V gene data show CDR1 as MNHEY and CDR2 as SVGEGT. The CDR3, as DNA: TGTGCCAGCAGTTTCGGGCCCGGACAGTGGGCTTTCTTT. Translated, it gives CASSFGPGQWAFF.

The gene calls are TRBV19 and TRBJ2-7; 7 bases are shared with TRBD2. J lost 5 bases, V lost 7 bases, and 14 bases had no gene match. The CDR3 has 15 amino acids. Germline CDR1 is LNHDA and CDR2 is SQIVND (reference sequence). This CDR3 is CASKCAEAGCHEQYF. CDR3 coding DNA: TGTGCCAGTAAGTGCGCGGAAGCGGGATGCCACGAGCAGTACTTC.

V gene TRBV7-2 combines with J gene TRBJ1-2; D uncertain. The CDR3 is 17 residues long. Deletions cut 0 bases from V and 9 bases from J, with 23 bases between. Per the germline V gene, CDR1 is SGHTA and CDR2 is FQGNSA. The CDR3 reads CASSLAPRGSGMGSYTF. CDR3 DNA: TGTGCCAGCAGCTTAGCTCCTCGGGGATCGGGGATGGGAAGCTACACCTTC.

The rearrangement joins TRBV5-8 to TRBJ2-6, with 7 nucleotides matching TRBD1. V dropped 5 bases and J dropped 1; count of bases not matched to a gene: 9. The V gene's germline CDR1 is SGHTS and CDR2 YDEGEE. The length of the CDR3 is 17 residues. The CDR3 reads CASSSTGTPSGANVLTF. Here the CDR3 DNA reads TGTGCCAGCAGTTCGACAGGGACCCCGTCTGGGGCCAACGTCCTGACTTTC.

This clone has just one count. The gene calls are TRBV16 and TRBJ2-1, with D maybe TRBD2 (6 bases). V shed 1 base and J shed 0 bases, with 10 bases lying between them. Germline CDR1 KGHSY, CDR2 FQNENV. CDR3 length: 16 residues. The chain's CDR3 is CASSQYGGVSYNEQFF. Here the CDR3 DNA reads TGTGCCAGCAGCCAATACGGCGGGGTCTCCTACAATGAGCAGTTCTTC.

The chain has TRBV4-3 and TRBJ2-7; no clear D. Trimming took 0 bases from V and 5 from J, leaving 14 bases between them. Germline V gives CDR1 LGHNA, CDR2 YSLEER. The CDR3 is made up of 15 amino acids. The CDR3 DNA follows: TGCGCCAGCAGCCAAGATGAGACATCGTCCGACGAGCAGTACTTC. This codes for CASSQDETSSDEQYF.

CDR3 protein: CASKDRDFQETQYF. The CDR3 DNA reads TGTGCCAGCAAAGACAGGGACTTCCAAGAGACCCAGTACTTC. V and J are TRBV2 and TRBJ2-5, with D possibly matching TRBD1 (7 bases). The V gene's germline CDR1 is SNHLY and CDR2 FYNNEI. The CDR3 totals 14 residues. Trimming pared 7 bases from V and 1 base from J, leaving 13 bases between.

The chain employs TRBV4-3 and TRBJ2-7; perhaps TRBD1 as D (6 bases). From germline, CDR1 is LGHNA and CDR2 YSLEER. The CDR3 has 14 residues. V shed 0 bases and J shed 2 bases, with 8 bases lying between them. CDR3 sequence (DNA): TGCGCCAGCAGCCAAGAAGGGGACACCTACGAGCAGTACTTC. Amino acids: CASSQEGDTYEQYF.

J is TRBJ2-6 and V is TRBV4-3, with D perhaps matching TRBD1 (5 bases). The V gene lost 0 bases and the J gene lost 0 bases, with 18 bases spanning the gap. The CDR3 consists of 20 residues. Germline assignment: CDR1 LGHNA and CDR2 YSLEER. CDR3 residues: CASSQDLFTGGFSGANVLTF. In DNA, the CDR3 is TGCGCCAGCAGCCAAGATCTGTTTACAGGTGGATTCTCTGGGGCCAACGTCCTGACTTTC.